This record looks at one TCR beta chain sequence and its context. The source of the sample is a study of blood T cells in healthy people across ages. Using a J-beta primer mix together with a sample-barcoded 5' primer, a second PCR was run for roughly 7 to 12 cycles. From the 5' RACE reads, TCRdb called clonotypes with MiXCR, one entry per CDR3 protein. The repertoire has hundreds of thousands of distinct CDR3 sequences, over 20% of them found once; the top ten carry roughly 3.7%. Germline CDR1 MNHEY, CDR2 SMNVEV (reference sequence). The CDR3 has 14 amino acids. V and J are TRBV27 and TRBJ2-5; tentatively, D is TRBD1 (5 bases). The J call is uncertain, as TRBJ2-7 better fits the DNA end. This clonotype originated in a man aged 70-80 years in good health. Specimen: blood. The CDR3 region is CASKLRVSLYEQYF. In DNA form, the CDR3 reads TGTGCCAGCAAACTCAGGGTTTCCCTCTACGAGCAGTACTTC.